The T cell receptor beta chain described here comes from a study of T cell responses to AZD1222 COVID-19 vaccine. Overall study results and limits: Only a handful of individuals given AZD1222 were seropositive at baseline. Epitopes outside B.1.351 and B.1.1.7 mutated regions reportedly drew nearly half of spike TCRs. Recipients of two AZD1222 doses showed rising Spike-specific TCR breadth and depth. White British donors predominated, females outnumbered males, and clonal diversity was possibly underestimated.

Assay: immunoSEQ multiplex PCR; the TCRdb copy retains only in-frame clones and omits some. This repertoire shows roughly 62,000 clones, more than 70% found once; its top ten account for over 12%. This clone was detected only a few times. Its antigen is still unknown. This receptor was taken from an adult in good health. Material: peripheral blood, obtained on day 0 of AZD1222 vaccination.

CDR3 region: CASSLRGNHYEQYF. CDR3 nucleotide sequence: TGTGCCAGCAGCTTGCGGGGTAACCACTACGAGCAGTACTTC. The chain links TRBV11-1 to TRBJ2-7; tentatively, D is TRBD2 (6 bases). V lost 3 bases and J 3 bases, leaving 12 bases between the germline ends. Germline values: CDR1 SGHAT, CDR2 FQDESV (reference sequence). The CDR3 consists of 14 residues. The whole variable domain, remainder taken from reference TRBV11-1 and TRBJ2-7, is EAEVAQSPRYKITEKSQAVAFWCDPISGHATLYWYRQILGQGPELLVQFQDESVVDDSQLPKDRFSAERLKGVDSTLKIQPAELGDSAMYLCASSLRGNHYEQYFGPGTRLTVT.